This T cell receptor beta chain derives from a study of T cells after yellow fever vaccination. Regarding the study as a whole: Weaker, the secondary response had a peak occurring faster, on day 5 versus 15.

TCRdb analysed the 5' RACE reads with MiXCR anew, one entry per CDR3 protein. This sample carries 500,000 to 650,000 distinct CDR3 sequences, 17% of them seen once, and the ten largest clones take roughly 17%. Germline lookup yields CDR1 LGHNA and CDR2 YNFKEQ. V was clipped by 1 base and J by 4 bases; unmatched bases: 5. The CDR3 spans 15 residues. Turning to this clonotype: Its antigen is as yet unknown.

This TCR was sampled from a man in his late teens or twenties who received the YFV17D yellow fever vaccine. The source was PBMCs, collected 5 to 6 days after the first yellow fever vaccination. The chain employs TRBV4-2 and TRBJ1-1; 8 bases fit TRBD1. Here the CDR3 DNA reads TGTGCCAGCAGCCAAGGACAGGGGTTAGGCACTGAAGCTTTCTTT. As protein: CASSQGQGLGTEAFF.